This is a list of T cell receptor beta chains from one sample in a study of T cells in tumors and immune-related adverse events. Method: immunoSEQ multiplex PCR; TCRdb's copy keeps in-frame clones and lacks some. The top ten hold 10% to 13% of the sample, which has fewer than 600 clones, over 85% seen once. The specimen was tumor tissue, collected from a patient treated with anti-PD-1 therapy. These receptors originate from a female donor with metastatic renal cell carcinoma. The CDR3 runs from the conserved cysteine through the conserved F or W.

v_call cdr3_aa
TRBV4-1 CASSQESGRPTEQFF
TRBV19 CASCHVGQSRDGYTF
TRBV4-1 CASSQVGGYTF
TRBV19 CASSLLRTSGRYEQFF
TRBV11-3 CASSSARGSSEQYF
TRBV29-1 CSVELTSGGGDTQYF
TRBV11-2 CASSPSGFWQGGRETQYF
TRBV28 CASNPGLAVDEQYF
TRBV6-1 CASSEFDSLPGELFF
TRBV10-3 CAISINGGGGTF
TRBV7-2 CASSSELADTQYF
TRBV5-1 CASSLSTDTQYF
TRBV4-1 CASSQGGLAGGGYEQYF
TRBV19 CASSAGGGLSNQPQHF
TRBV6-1 CASSLNAREQYF
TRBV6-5 CASSYQGYTEAFF
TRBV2 CASSVRGFETQYF
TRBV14 CASSFAGLGETQYF
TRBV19 CASRMGQGDTGELFF
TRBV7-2 CASSPSRGTLYNEQFF
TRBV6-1 CASTDRGSSYEQYF